The 13 T cell receptor beta chains listed next were all sequenced from one sample in a study of blood T cell repertoires in COVID-19. The method was immunoSEQ multiplex PCR; TCRdb's version includes in-frame clones alone and lacks a portion of them. This table has under 350,000 clones, roughly 91% appearing once. The sample consisted of peripheral blood. Receptors were obtained from a man aged 35 to 55 with acute or convalescent COVID-19.

J is TRBJ2-7 and V is TRBV5-6, with 9 bases identical to TRBD1. Germline lookup yields CDR1 SGHDT and CDR2 YYEEEE. The CDR3 is 15 amino acids. V lost 1 base, J lost 7 bases, and 9 bases stayed unmatched. The CDR3 region has the DNA TGTGCCAGCAGCTTGTTGGGACAGGGATTTGGGGAGCAGTACTTC. Residues: CASSLLGQGFGEQYF. Variable domain in full (rest from reference TRBV5-6 and TRBJ2-7): DAGVTQSPTHLIKTRGQQVTLRCSPKSGHDTVSWYQQALGQGPQFIFQYYEEEERQRGNFPDRFSGHQFPNYSSELNVNALLLGDSALYLCASSLLGQGFGEQYFGPGTRLTVT.

The V gene is TRBV15, the J gene TRBJ1-3, with TRBD1 matching over 7 bases. The trim removed 2 bases at V and 2 bases at J, leaving 0 bases unmatched. This CDR3 is built from 14 residues. Germline loops: CDR1 LNHNV, CDR2 YYDKDF (reference sequence). CDR3 region: CATSRTGAGNTIYF. CDR3 nucleotide sequence: TGTGCCACCAGCAGAACAGGGGCTGGAAACACCATATATTTT.

This chain connects TRBV11-2 to TRBJ1-2, with 7 bases matching TRBD1. The CDR3 totals 18 residues. V trimming: 1 base; J trimming: 3 bases; junction bases outside the gene matches: 14. Germline CDR1 SGHAT, CDR2 FQNNGV. This CDR3 is CASSLARRNRGADYGYTF. In DNA form, the CDR3 reads TGTGCCAGCAGCTTAGCCCGCCGGAACAGGGGAGCAGACTATGGCTACACCTTC.

This rearrangement joins TRBV3-1 (or the pseudogene TRBV3-2) to TRBJ2-2, with D unclear. The germline V gene encodes CDR1 LGHDT and CDR2 YNNKEL (reference sequence). This CDR3 comprises 13 residues. V lost 7 bases and J 3 bases, leaving 9 bases between the germline ends. The CDR3 here is CASMGRDTGELFF. CDR3 DNA sequence: TGTGCCAGCATGGGCCGAGACACCGGGGAGCTGTTTTTT.

The V gene is TRBV11-2, the J gene TRBJ2-1; a possible D gene is TRBD2 (5 bases). The CDR3 contains 13 residues. The V end lost 0 bases, the J end lost 10 bases, and 10 bases lay between the germline ends. Germline V CDR1 and CDR2: SGHAT, FQNNGV. The CDR3 loop is CASSLDLRREQFF. The CDR3 coding sequence is TGTGCCAGCAGCTTAGATCTTAGGAGGGAGCAGTTCTTC.

This chain uses TRBV10-3 with TRBJ1-1, with 7 positions matching TRBD1. The length of the CDR3 is 14 residues. The V segment lost 6 bases and the J segment 1 base; nucleotides outside the gene matches: 5. CDR1 is ENHRY, CDR2 SYGVKD, per germline. CDR3 in DNA: TGTGCCATCAGGGAGGGACAGTGGAACACTGAAGCTTTCTTT. Translation gives CAIREGQWNTEAFF.

This chain links TRBV5-8 with TRBJ1-5, with D possibly matching TRBD1 (6 bases). CDR1 and CDR2 (germline): SGHTS, YDEGEE. This CDR3 has 15 residues. The germline V and J ends were trimmed by 6 bases and 0 bases, with 13 bases remaining between them. The DNA of the CDR3 is TGTGCCAGCACACGGGTGGGACATAGCAATCAGCCCCAGCATTTT. This encodes CASTRVGHSNQPQHF.

The V gene is TRBV9, the J gene TRBJ1-4; no clear D. The germline V gene encodes CDR1 SGDLS and CDR2 YYNGEE. The CDR3 extends over 15 amino acids. With 1 base removed from V and 0 bases from J, the gap between germline ends came to 7 bases. This CDR3 reads CASSVRSTTNEKLFF. CDR3 nucleotides: TGTGCCAGCAGCGTACGGTCGACAACTAATGAAAAACTGTTTTTT.

The chain links TRBV6-2 or TRBV6-3 to TRBJ2-4; TRBD2 is a possible D gene (5 bases). In germline, CDR1 is MNHEY, CDR2 SVGEGT. The CDR3 has 15 residues. Trimming shortened V by 5 bases and J by 0 bases, and 11 bases separated the two germline ends. The CDR3 region has the DNA TGTGCCAGCAGTCGGGGATTACTAGCCAAAAACATTCAGTACTTC. Its translation: CASSRGLLAKNIQYF.

The chain combines TRBV2 with TRBJ1-1; 8 positions match TRBD1. From germline, CDR1 is SNHLY and CDR2 FYNNEI. The CDR3 contains 14 residues. The trim removed 7 bases at V and 4 bases at J, leaving 8 bases unmatched. CDR3 loop: CASTVQGGLTEAFF. CDR3 nucleotide sequence: TGTGCCAGCACCGTACAGGGGGGCCTCACTGAAGCTTTCTTT.

As DNA, the CDR3 is TGCGCCAGCAGCTTGAAGAACAGAGACTATGGCTACACCTTC. Its translation: CASSLKNRDYGYTF. The J gene is TRBJ1-2, the V gene TRBV5-1; D remains ambiguous. Trimming removed 1 base from V and 3 bases from J, with 10 bases in between. CDR1 is SGHRS and CDR2 is YFSETQ in the germline V gene. The CDR3 covers 14 residues.

J is TRBJ1-2 and V is TRBV7-8; D gene ambiguous. The CDR3 is 13 amino acids. CDR1 is SGHVS and CDR2 is FQNEAQ in the germline V gene. The germline V and J ends were trimmed by 3 bases and 12 bases, with 17 bases remaining between them. This CDR3 reads CASSFRTYGWHTF. CDR3 sequence (DNA): TGTGCCAGCAGCTTTCGGACTTACGGTTGGCACACCTTC.

A note on this clone: At one boundary the junction diverges from the germline segment, which might be a read error. J is TRBJ2-1 and V is TRBV11-2, with TRBD2 matching 10 bases. This CDR3 has 16 residues. CDR1 is SGHAT, CDR2 FQNNGV, per germline. The CDR3 DNA reads TGTGCCAGCAGCCGCCAACTAGCGGGGTCCTCCAATGAGCAGTTCTTC. Its translation: CASSRQLAGSSNEQFF.